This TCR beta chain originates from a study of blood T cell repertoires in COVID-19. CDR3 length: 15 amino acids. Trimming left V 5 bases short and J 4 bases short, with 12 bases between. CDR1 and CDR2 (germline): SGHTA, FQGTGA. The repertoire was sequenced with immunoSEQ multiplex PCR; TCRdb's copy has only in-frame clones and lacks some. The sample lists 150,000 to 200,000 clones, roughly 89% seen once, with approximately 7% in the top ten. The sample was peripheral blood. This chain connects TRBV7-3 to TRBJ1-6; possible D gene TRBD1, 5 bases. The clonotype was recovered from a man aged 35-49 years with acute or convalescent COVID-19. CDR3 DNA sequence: TGTGCCAGCAGCCCTACGGGGGGATATAATTCACCCCTCCACTTT. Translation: CASSPTGGYNSPLHF.